This passage covers 32 T cell receptor beta chains from one sample sequenced in a study of siplizumab effects on memory and regulatory T cells. Here immunoSEQ multiplex PCR was the method, and the copy in TCRdb shows in-frame clones only, minus some. Among fewer than 100,000 clones listed, 94% were seen once. Sample: non-Treg CD4+ T cells sorted from blood. Source of these receptors: a human donor in good health.

The gene calls are TRBV7-9 and TRBJ2-5; TRBD1 matches 8 bases. Germline values: CDR1 SEHNR, CDR2 FQNEAQ (reference sequence). V was clipped by 2 bases and J by 4 bases; unmatched bases: 0. The CDR3 consists of 13 residues. CDR3 bases: TGTGCCAGCAGCTTAACAGGGGGAGAGACCCAGTACTTC. As protein: CASSLTGGETQYF.

This chain links TRBV10-3 with TRBJ1-2, with D possibly matching TRBD1 (5 bases). V was shortened by 6 bases and J by 8 bases, with 16 bases between the two germline ends. Germline assignment: CDR1 ENHRY and CDR2 SYGVKD. CDR3 size: 13 residues. The CDR3, as DNA: TGTGCCATCAGGGGGGAGGGAGTGCACGGCTACACCTTC. It translates to CAIRGEGVHGYTF.

The rearrangement uses TRBV6-6 and TRBJ2-3; 11 bases match TRBD2. With 6 bases clipped from V and 2 bases from J, the junction kept 4 bases outside the gene matches. Germline CDR1 MNHNY, CDR2 SVGAGI (reference sequence). This CDR3 contains 15 residues. In nucleotides, the CDR3 is TGTGCCAGCAGCCAACTAGCGGGGGCCACAGATACGCAGTATTTT. This gives the protein CASSQLAGATDTQYF.

This rearrangement joins TRBV5-1 to TRBJ1-1; 11 positions match TRBD1. The CDR3 is made up of 14 amino acids. Germline CDR1 and CDR2: SGHRS and YFSETQ. The junction had 6 bases not matched to a gene; V was cut back by 4 bases and J by 7 bases. This CDR3 reads CASSTGQGAVEAFF. The CDR3 nucleotides read TGCGCCAGCAGCACCGGACAGGGGGCGGTTGAAGCTTTCTTT.

This clone appeared once. The chain is built from TRBV30 and TRBJ2-5; TRBD1 is a possible D gene (6 bases). V was trimmed by 0 bases and J by 5 bases, leaving 16 bases between them. Germline-derived CDR1 and CDR2 are GTSNPN and SVGIG (reference sequence). The CDR3 extends over 15 amino acids. The CDR3 region has the DNA TGTGCCTGGAGTGTACTACAGGGTGGGTTGGAGACCCAGTACTTC. Its translation is CAWSVLQGGLETQYF. Variable domain in full (rest from reference TRBV30 and TRBJ2-5): SQTIHQWPATLVQPVGSPLSLECTVEGTSNPNLYWYRQAAGRGLQLLFYSVGIGQISSEVPQNLSASRPQDRQFILSSKKLLLSDSGFYLCAWSVLQGGLETQYFGPGTRLLVL.

The V and J genes are TRBV19 and TRBJ2-2; D is perhaps TRBD2 (5 bases). Trimming shortened V by 9 bases and J by 5 bases, and 10 bases separated the two germline ends. CDR1 and CDR2 (germline): LNHDA, SQIVND (reference sequence). This CDR3 is 12 amino acids long. The CDR3 DNA reads TGTGCCAGCAGGACTCGGACCGGGGAGCTGTTTTTT. As protein: CASRTRTGELFF.

The V and J genes are TRBV5-1 and TRBJ2-7; unclear D gene. V shed 0 bases and J shed 5 bases, with 9 bases lying between them. This CDR3 has 13 residues. The germline V gene has CDR1 SGHRS and CDR2 YFSETQ. CDR3 nucleotide sequence: TGCGCCAGCAGCTTGGGGCCATCCGACGAGCAGTACTTC. It is translated as CASSLGPSDEQYF.

The chain couples TRBV4-3 to TRBJ1-2, with TRBD1 identical over 8 bases. CDR1 is LGHNA and CDR2 is YSLEER in the germline V gene. The CDR3 loop spans 15 amino acids. V shed 4 bases, J shed 7 bases, and the junction held 11 bases outside the gene matches. CDR3 residues: CASSRSHRGSVGYTF. The DNA for the CDR3 is TGCGCCAGCAGCCGGTCACACAGGGGGTCGGTTGGCTACACCTTC.

The rearrangement links TRBV2 to TRBJ1-4, with D possibly matching TRBD1 (6 bases). The germline V and J ends were trimmed by 1 base and 8 bases, with 14 bases remaining between them. There are 15 residues in the CDR3. CDR1 is SNHLY and CDR2 is FYNNEI in the germline V gene. The CDR3 is CASSEGWGQEEKLFF. The CDR3, as DNA: TGTGCCAGCAGTGAAGGGTGGGGGCAGGAAGAAAAACTGTTTTTT.

The gene calls are TRBV19 and TRBJ1-4; weak D call: TRBD1 (5 bases). Germline lookup yields CDR1 LNHDA and CDR2 SQIVND (reference sequence). The V end was cut by 4 bases, the J end by 7 bases, with 19 bases between. This CDR3 spans 16 amino acids. The CDR3, as DNA: TGTGCCAGTAGTACCCCCCGGCCGCAGGGCGGTGAAAAACTGTTTTTT. It codes for CASSTPRPQGGEKLFF.

The gene calls are TRBV5-5 and TRBJ2-3; 11 nucleotides match TRBD2. The V gene's germline CDR1 is SGHKS and CDR2 YYEKEE (reference sequence). The CDR3 totals 17 residues. The J segment lost 5 bases and the V segment lost 2 bases, leaving 10 bases of the junction unmatched. DNA of the CDR3: TGTGCCAGCAGCTTAGATACTAGCGGGGGCTTAATAGATACGCAGTATTTT. Amino acids: CASSLDTSGGLIDTQYF.

This clone was detected a few times. The rearrangement uses TRBV10-2 and TRBJ2-1; D not certain. CDR3 size: 15 residues. V gave up 2 bases and J gave up 2 bases, with 10 bases separating them. From germline, CDR1 is WSHSY and CDR2 SAAADI. CDR3 bases: TGCGCCAGCAGTGAGCGGCAGGTAACCTACAATGAGCAGTTCTTC. Translation gives CASSERQVTYNEQFF.

The chain is built from TRBV19 and TRBJ2-7; D is perhaps TRBD2 (7 bases). CDR3 length: 13 amino acids. V lost 11 bases and J lost 2, with 16 bases in between. Germline V CDR1 and CDR2: LNHDA, SQIVND (reference sequence). CDR3 DNA: TGTGCCCTAGGGGGGGCAGTTACCTACGAGCAGTACTTC. Protein sequence: CALGGAVTYEQYF.

This rearrangement joins TRBV18 to TRBJ1-2; D unclear. The V and J ends lost 3 bases and 2 bases respectively, with 10 bases between them. CDR1 is KGHSH, CDR2 LQKENI, per germline. The CDR3 spans 14 residues. The CDR3 region is CASSPLERNYGYTF. The CDR3 DNA reads as TGTGCCAGCTCACCTTTGGAGAGGAACTATGGCTACACCTTC.

The chain uses TRBV25-1 and TRBJ1-2; D gene ambiguous. CDR3 size: 11 residues. Trimming took off 2 bases at V and 8 bases at J, with 6 bases between the two ends. The germline V gene encodes CDR1 MGHDK and CDR2 SYGVNS. CDR3: CASSEQEGYTF. As DNA, the CDR3 is TGTGCCAGCAGTGAACAGGAAGGCTACACCTTC.

V is TRBV30 and J is TRBJ1-1, with 9 bases lining up with TRBD1. Looked up from germline, CDR1 is GTSNPN and CDR2 is SVGIG (reference sequence). CDR3 size: 13 residues. J lost 11 bases, V lost 5 bases, and 12 bases had no gene match. CDR3 bases: TGTGCCTGGCGATTACAGGGGGCTTTAAGGGCTTTCTTT. Amino acids: CAWRLQGALRAFF.

The chain uses TRBV30 and TRBJ2-3; 8 bases map to TRBD1. Germline loops: CDR1 GTSNPN, CDR2 SVGIG (reference sequence). Trimming cost V 5 bases and J 6 bases; bases outside gene matches: 4. This CDR3 is 12 amino acids long. CDR3 region: CAWGQGRDTQYF. Written as DNA, the CDR3 is TGTGCCTGGGGACAGGGTCGCGATACGCAGTATTTT.

DNA for the CDR3: TGTGCCTTCTCACTTTCCGGGACAGGGGACCACGAGCAGTACTTC. Its translation is CAFSLSGTGDHEQYF. The chain has TRBV5-4 and TRBJ2-7; 10 nucleotides match TRBD1. Germline CDR1 is SGHNT and CDR2 is YYREEE (reference sequence). The CDR3 is 15 amino acids. V lost 10 bases and J lost 5; bases outside the gene matches: 15.

This chain joins TRBV6-1 and TRBJ2-1; a possible D gene is TRBD2 (5 bases). This CDR3 comprises 14 residues. CDR1 is MNHNS, CDR2 SASEGT, per germline. Trimming shortened V by 1 base and J by 5 bases, and 9 bases separated the two germline ends. As DNA, the CDR3 is TGTGCCAGCAGTGAAGTAGCGACGCACAATGAGCAGTTCTTC. Its translation is CASSEVATHNEQFF.

The chain carries TRBV30 and TRBJ2-1, with TRBD2 matching 7 bases. V lost 0 bases to trimming and J lost 3 bases; unmatched junction nucleotides: 8. Germline V gives CDR1 GTSNPN, CDR2 SVGIG (reference sequence). This CDR3 contains 16 residues. CDR3 DNA: TGTGCCTGGAGTGTACGGAGGCGGGGGAACTACAATGAGCAGTTCTTC. It translates to CAWSVRRRGNYNEQFF.

The sample holds a few counts of this clone. This chain joins TRBV6-1 and TRBJ2-7; the D is unclear. V was clipped by 7 bases and J by 3 bases, with 4 bases between them. There are 10 residues in the CDR3. Germline CDR1 MNHNS, CDR2 SASEGT. CDR3 bases: TGTGCCAGCATGCTCTACGAGCAGTACTTC. Protein: CASMLYEQYF.

The chain employs TRBV6-8 and TRBJ2-5, with TRBD2 matching over 10 bases. In germline, CDR1 is MNHGY, CDR2 SAAAGT. J was trimmed by 7 bases and V by 0 bases; bases with no gene match: 8. This CDR3 has 16 amino acids. The CDR3: CASSYSGASGSGTQYF. CDR3 DNA sequence: TGTGCCAGCAGTTACTCGGGGGCTAGCGGGAGTGGGACCCAGTACTTC.

This rearrangement joins TRBV30 to TRBJ1-4; D gene unclear. The CDR3 loop spans 13 amino acids. Trimming cost V 8 bases and J 6 bases, with 16 bases left between them. Germline CDR1 and CDR2: GTSNPN and SVGIG (reference sequence). The CDR3 region has the DNA TGTGCCCAGGCACAGTATAATTATGAAAAACTGTTTTTT. It is translated as CAQAQYNYEKLFF.

This rearrangement joins TRBV10-3 to TRBJ2-6; 10 nucleotides agree with TRBD1. The J segment lost 2 bases and the V segment lost 8 bases, leaving 9 bases of the junction unmatched. CDR3 size: 17 residues. The germline CDR1 and CDR2 sequences are ENHRY and SYGVKD. CDR3 sequence reads: CAILPGQGKAGANVLTF. As DNA, the CDR3 is TGTGCCATCCTACCGGGACAGGGGAAGGCTGGGGCCAACGTCCTGACTTTC.

V gene TRBV7-2 combines with J gene TRBJ2-2; D unresolved. The CDR3 is 14 residues long. Between the trimmed V and J ends, which lost 1 base and 6 bases, there was a span of 9 bases. The germline gives CDR1 SGHTA, CDR2 FQGNSA. In nucleotides, the CDR3 is TGTGCCAGCAGCTTAGGGGGATCGGCCGGGGAGCTGTTTTTT. It translates to CASSLGGSAGELFF.

The chain combines TRBV11-2 with TRBJ1-2; D ambiguous. The CDR3 covers 13 residues. The germline V and J ends were trimmed by 1 base and 7 bases, with 10 bases remaining between them. Germline assignment: CDR1 SGHAT and CDR2 FQNNGV. The CDR3 region has the DNA TGTGCCAGCAGCTTAGCGGAGGGTGCTGGCTACACCTTC. Amino acid sequence: CASSLAEGAGYTF.

CDR3 sequence (DNA): TGCGCCAGCAGCCTGGGGCAGGCCCAAGAGACCCAGTACTTC. The encoded protein is CASSLGQAQETQYF. The chain links TRBV5-1 to TRBJ2-5, with D tentatively TRBD1 (5 bases). Trimming removed 4 bases at V and 1 base at J, with 11 bases between. Germline V lookup: CDR1 SGHRS, CDR2 YFSETQ. The CDR3 is 14 amino acids.

The rearrangement uses TRBV11-1 and TRBJ2-2; D is tentatively TRBD1 or TRBD2 (5 bases each). Trimming cost V 1 base and J 4 bases, with 13 bases left between them. This CDR3 is 16 amino acids long. CDR1 and CDR2 from the germline V gene are SGHAT and FQDESV (reference sequence). The CDR3 loop is CASSLGRGRRTGELFF. Here the CDR3 DNA reads TGTGCCAGCAGCTTAGGTCGGGGCCGGCGCACCGGGGAGCTGTTTTTT. The full variable domain, in which reference TRBV11-1 and TRBJ2-2 provide the parts outside the CDR3, is EAEVAQSPRYKITEKSQAVAFWCDPISGHATLYWYRQILGQGPELLVQFQDESVVDDSQLPKDRFSAERLKGVDSTLKIQPAELGDSAMYLCASSLGRGRRTGELFFGEGSRLTVL.

The V gene is TRBV5-1, the J gene TRBJ2-7; D not resolved. V lost 0 bases and J 1 base, leaving 11 bases between the germline ends. From germline, CDR1 is SGHRS and CDR2 YFSETQ. The CDR3 runs to 15 residues. The CDR3 here is CASSLVDDPSYEQYF. The CDR3 DNA reads as TGCGCCAGCAGCTTGGTGGACGATCCTTCCTACGAGCAGTACTTC.

CDR3 in amino acids: CASSSSANTEAFF. In DNA form, the CDR3 reads TGTGCCAGTTCCTCCAGTGCGAATACTGAAGCTTTCTTT. This chain connects TRBV19 to TRBJ1-1; D not certain. Trimming took 8 bases from V and 5 from J, leaving 15 bases between them. In germline, CDR1 is LNHDA, CDR2 SQIVND (reference sequence). This CDR3 spans 13 amino acids.

The J gene is TRBJ1-3, the V gene TRBV12-5, with 7 positions matching TRBD1. After removal of 7 bases from V and 4 bases from J, the junction contained 7 bases not matched to a gene. The germline gives CDR1 LGHNT, CDR2 FRNRAP. CDR3 length equals 14 residues. The CDR3 sequence is CASAQLTGGNTIYF. CDR3 in DNA: TGTGCTAGTGCTCAGTTGACAGGGGGAAACACCATATATTTT.

This clone appeared a single time. The rearrangement links TRBV5-4 to TRBJ2-1; D is uncertain. The CDR3 is 15 amino acids. In germline, CDR1 is SGHNT, CDR2 YYREEE (reference sequence). V lost 1 base and J 0 bases, leaving 8 bases between the germline ends. CDR3 loop: CASSLNSGSYNEQFF. The DNA of the CDR3 is TGTGCCAGCAGCTTGAACAGTGGCTCCTACAATGAGCAGTTCTTC.